This is a list of T cell receptor beta chains from one sample in a study of blood T cell repertoires in COVID-19. This table comes from immunoSEQ multiplex PCR, and its TCRdb copy is limited to in-frame clones, with some not included. The sample carries a few hundred thousand clones, about 85% recorded once. Sequencing was performed on peripheral blood. The receptors stem from a man younger than 35 with active or convalescent COVID-19. CDR3s include the opening cysteine and the closing phenylalanine or tryptophan. Each record gives: CDR3 protein, CDR3 DNA, CDR3 length, clone size, J gene, V gene, D gene. A D gene is named only where the DNA matches it firmly. Some rows mark clone size as missing; the rest say once, few, many or name a class of expanded clone.

CDR3: CASSVSGNTEAFF
DNA: TGTGCCTCATCCGTCTCCGGGAACACTGAAGCTTTCTTT
length: 13
size: NA
J: TRBJ1-1
V: TRBV19
D: NA

CDR3: CASSEARPGTGDEQYF
DNA: TGTGCCAGCAGTGAAGCGCGTCCCGGGACAGGGGACGAGCAGTACTTC
length: 16
size: NA
J: TRBJ2-7
V: TRBV2
D: TRBD1

CDR3: CASSPRGGRTQLYGYTF
DNA: TGTGCCAGCAGCCCGAGGGGGGGAAGGACCCAACTCTATGGCTACACCTTC
length: 17
size: NA
J: TRBJ1-2
V: TRBV9
D: NA

CDR3: CASSYGAGNTIYF
DNA: TGTGCCAGCAGTTACGGGGCCGGAAACACCATATATTTT
length: 13
size: NA
J: TRBJ1-3
V: TRBV6-5
D: NA

CDR3: CASRTGSEKLFF
DNA: TGTGCCAGCAGGACAGGTAGTGAAAAACTGTTTTTT
length: 12
size: NA
J: TRBJ1-4
V: TRBV6-5
D: NA

CDR3: CSGSPGNQETQYF
DNA: TGCAGCGGCAGCCCGGGGAACCAAGAGACCCAGTACTTC
length: 13
size: NA
J: TRBJ2-5
V: TRBV29-1
D: NA

CDR3: CASSSGLLSGANEQFF
DNA: TGCGCCAGCAGTTCTGGACTTTTGAGCGGGGCCAATGAGCAGTTCTTC
length: 16
size: once
J: TRBJ2-1
V: TRBV5-1
D: TRBD2

CDR3: CASSPLGTSGGNEQFF
DNA: TGTGCCAGCAGCCCCCTCGGGACTAGCGGGGGGAACGAGCAGTTCTTC
length: 16
size: NA
J: TRBJ2-1
V: TRBV13
D: TRBD2

CDR3: CASSPNPGQGSSGANVLTF
DNA: TGTGCCAGCAGCCCCAATCCGGGACAGGGCTCCTCTGGGGCCAACGTCCTGACTTTC
length: 19
size: NA
J: TRBJ2-6
V: TRBV7-9
D: TRBD1

CDR3: CATSRRRQADTQYF
DNA: TGTGCCACCAGCAGAAGGCGACAGGCAGATACGCAGTATTTT
length: 14
size: NA
J: TRBJ2-3
V: TRBV15
D: NA

CDR3: CASSTPGNEQYF
DNA: TGTGCCAGCAGCACCCCGGGGAACGAGCAGTACTTC
length: 12
size: NA
J: TRBJ2-7
V: TRBV11-1
D: NA

CDR3: CASSRRTGFYTF
DNA: TGTGCCAGCAGCCGTCGGACAGGTTTCTACACCTTC
length: 12
size: NA
J: TRBJ1-2
V: TRBV12-3/TRBV12-4
D: TRBD1

CDR3: CASSLGGRSSEKLFF
DNA: TGTGCCAGCAGCCTCGGCGGGAGGTCGTCTGAAAAACTGTTTTTT
length: 15
size: NA
J: TRBJ1-4
V: TRBV6-5
D: NA

CDR3: CASSLGTDNQPQHF
DNA: TGTGCCAGCAGCTTAGGGACTGATAATCAGCCCCAGCATTTT
length: 14
size: NA
J: TRBJ1-5
V: TRBV11-2
D: NA

CDR3: CASSPPGTGGHEQYF
DNA: TGTGCCAGCAGCCCTCCCGGGACAGGGGGCCACGAGCAGTACTTC
length: 15
size: NA
J: TRBJ2-7
V: TRBV3-1/TRBV3-2
D: TRBD1

CDR3: CASSLVPGGLTGELFF
DNA: TGCGCCAGCAGCTTGGTTCCAGGGGGATTGACCGGGGAGCTGTTTTTT
length: 16
size: NA
J: TRBJ2-2
V: TRBV5-1
D: TRBD1

CDR3: CASSPTPGTASYEQYF
DNA: TGTGCCAGTAGTCCAACTCCCGGGACAGCTTCCTACGAGCAGTACTTC
length: 16
size: NA
J: TRBJ2-7
V: TRBV19
D: TRBD1

CDR3: CASLGQVQGEKLFF
DNA: TGTGCCAGTCTAGGACAGGTCCAGGGGGAAAAACTGTTTTTT
length: 14
size: NA
J: TRBJ1-4
V: TRBV2
D: TRBD1

CDR3: CASSQDPAGGTNEQFF
DNA: TGTGCCAGCAGCCAAGATCCGGCCGGGGGGACAAATGAGCAGTTCTTC
length: 16
size: NA
J: TRBJ2-1
V: TRBV3-1/TRBV3-2
D: NA

CDR3: CSVLQGSNQPQHF
DNA: TGCAGCGTTCTTCAGGGAAGCAATCAGCCCCAGCATTTT
length: 13
size: NA
J: TRBJ1-5
V: TRBV29-1
D: NA

CDR3: CSASPHVSYEQYF
DNA: TGCAGTGCTAGTCCACACGTCTCCTACGAGCAGTACTTC
length: 13
size: NA
J: TRBJ2-7
V: TRBV20-1
D: NA

CDR3: CASRRSYEQYF
DNA: TGCGCCAGCAGACGGTCCTACGAGCAGTACTTC
length: 11
size: once
J: TRBJ2-7
V: TRBV5-1
D: NA

CDR3: CASSPTLAGVTDTQYF
DNA: TGTGCCAGCAGCCCCACCTTAGCGGGGGTCACAGATACGCAGTATTTT
length: 16
size: NA
J: TRBJ2-3
V: TRBV9
D: TRBD2

CDR3: CASSFHQGTQYF
DNA: TGTGCCAGCAGTTTTCACCAGGGGACCCAGTACTTC
length: 12
size: NA
J: TRBJ2-5
V: TRBV12-3/TRBV12-4
D: NA

CDR3: CASSPEMAVFNSYEQYF
DNA: TGCGCCAGCAGCCCGGAAATGGCGGTCTTTAACTCCTACGAGCAGTACTTC
length: 17
size: NA
J: TRBJ2-7
V: TRBV4-1
D: NA

CDR3: CASSPPGGAGEKLFF
DNA: TGTGCCAGCTCACCACCCGGAGGGGCTGGGGAAAAACTGTTTTTT
length: 15
size: few
J: TRBJ1-4
V: TRBV18
D: NA

CDR3: CASSPRGAGANVLTF
DNA: TGTGCCAGCAGTCCACGGGGTGCTGGGGCCAACGTCCTGACTTTC
length: 15
size: NA
J: TRBJ2-6
V: TRBV28
D: NA

CDR3: CASSQAGLDYEQYF
DNA: TGCGCCAGCAGCCAAGCCGGACTAGACTACGAGCAGTACTTC
length: 14
size: NA
J: TRBJ2-7
V: TRBV4-3
D: TRBD2

CDR3: CASSLIPQWTSGGGYNEQFF
DNA: TGTGCCAGCAGCTTGATACCACAGTGGACTAGCGGAGGGGGGTACAATGAGCAGTTCTTC
length: 20
size: NA
J: TRBJ2-1
V: TRBV7-3
D: TRBD2

CDR3: CASSHQLAGGGGELFF
DNA: TGTGCCAGCAGCCACCAACTAGCGGGGGGTGGCGGGGAGCTGTTTTTT
length: 16
size: once
J: TRBJ2-2
V: TRBV5-4
D: TRBD2

CDR3: CASSLIGGQPQHF
DNA: TGTGCCAGCAGTTTAATCGGAGGTCAGCCCCAGCATTTT
length: 13
size: NA
J: TRBJ1-5
V: TRBV12-3/TRBV12-4
D: NA

CDR3: CASSYEPGTGTFYNEQFF
DNA: TGTGCCAGCAGTTACGAGCCCGGGACAGGGACATTTTACAATGAGCAGTTCTTC
length: 18
size: NA
J: TRBJ2-1
V: TRBV7-3
D: TRBD1

CDR3: CASSLSEGSSTDTQYF
DNA: TGTGCCAGCAGTTTATCTGAGGGATCTAGCACAGATACGCAGTATTTT
length: 16
size: NA
J: TRBJ2-3
V: TRBV27
D: NA

CDR3: CASRVQGGEKLFF
DNA: TGTGCCAGCAGAGTTCAGGGAGGAGAAAAACTGTTTTTT
length: 13
size: NA
J: TRBJ1-4
V: TRBV28
D: NA

CDR3: CASSLAGGGGYEQYF
DNA: TGTGCCAGCAGCTTGGCTGGCGGGGGGGGATACGAGCAGTACTTC
length: 15
size: NA
J: TRBJ2-7
V: TRBV5-4
D: TRBD2

CDR3: CASKRGQDYGYTF
DNA: TGTGCCAGTAAGAGGGGACAGGACTATGGCTACACCTTC
length: 13
size: NA
J: TRBJ1-2
V: TRBV19
D: TRBD1

CDR3: CASSLAPVWHF
DNA: TGTGCCAGCAGTTTAGCACCAGTCTGGCATTTT
length: 11
size: NA
J: TRBJ1-5
V: TRBV28
D: NA